These T cell receptor beta chains were read from a single sample in a study of blood T cells in healthy people across ages. TCRdb itself ran the 5' RACE reads through MiXCR, one entry per CDR3 protein. The sample includes hundreds of thousands of distinct CDR3 sequences, 55% to 70% of them seen just once. The sample was blood. These receptors were taken from a man aged 25 to 40 in good health. Each CDR3 is given with its conserved first and last residue. A D gene is named only where the DNA matches it firmly. Clone size is given for some rows only: seen once, a few or many times, or a class if the clone is expanded.

abundance: once
d_gene: TRBD1
v_gene: TRBV12-3/TRBV12-4
j_gene: TRBJ1-2
CDR3nt: TGTGCCAGCACTCTGACAGGGGTAAATGGCTACACCTTC
CDR3aa: CASTLTGVNGYTF

abundance: .
d_gene: TRBD2
v_gene: TRBV2
j_gene: TRBJ2-7
CDR3nt: TGTGCCAGCAGTGCTCTAGCGGGAGATGACGAGCAGTACTTC
CDR3aa: CASSALAGDDEQYF

abundance: .
d_gene: TRBD1
v_gene: TRBV12-3/TRBV12-4
j_gene: TRBJ1-2
CDR3nt: TGTGCCAGCAGTTTAACCGGGACAGATGGCTACACCTTC
CDR3aa: CASSLTGTDGYTF

abundance: .
d_gene: .
v_gene: TRBV25-1
j_gene: TRBJ1-6
CDR3nt: TGTGCCACCACGGAGGGGGGCTATAATTCACCCCTCCACTTT
CDR3aa: CATTEGGYNSPLHF

abundance: .
d_gene: TRBD1
v_gene: TRBV7-3
j_gene: TRBJ2-2
CDR3nt: TGTGCCAGCAGCCAGGCAGGGGGATCGAACACCGGGGAGCTGTTTTTT
CDR3aa: CASSQAGGSNTGELFF

abundance: .
d_gene: TRBD2
v_gene: TRBV11-3
j_gene: TRBJ2-3
CDR3nt: TGTGCCAGCAGCTTAGCGGGAGGGCTCGCAGATACGCAGTATTTT
CDR3aa: CASSLAGGLADTQYF

abundance: .
d_gene: .
v_gene: TRBV2
j_gene: TRBJ2-7
CDR3nt: TGTGCCAGCAGGACCGGGTGGGTAACCGAGCAGTACTTC
CDR3aa: CASRTGWVTEQYF

abundance: .
d_gene: .
v_gene: TRBV7-9
j_gene: TRBJ2-2
CDR3nt: TGTGCCAGCAGCCCCTCCGCAGTTCCCACCGGGGAGCTGTTTTTT
CDR3aa: CASSPSAVPTGELFF

abundance: few
d_gene: TRBD1
v_gene: TRBV9
j_gene: TRBJ2-7
CDR3nt: TGTGCCAGCAGCGTAGACTGGGACAGAACCTACGAGCAGTACTTC
CDR3aa: CASSVDWDRTYEQYF

abundance: .
d_gene: TRBD2
v_gene: TRBV13
j_gene: TRBJ2-7
CDR3nt: TGTGCCAGCAGCTTAGGCCGTGCGGGACTAGCATACGAGCAGTACTTC
CDR3aa: CASSLGRAGLAYEQYF

abundance: few
d_gene: .
v_gene: TRBV20-1
j_gene: TRBJ1-6
CDR3nt: TGCAGTGCTCGTACAACCGGGAGCTATAATTCACCCCTCCACTTT
CDR3aa: CSARTTGSYNSPLHF

abundance: .
d_gene: .
v_gene: TRBV21-1
j_gene: TRBJ2-5
CDR3nt: TGTGCCAGCTATAGTAGTAGACTCAAGAAACCCCGGGACAGCAAAGAGACCCAGTACTTC
CDR3aa: CASYSSRLKKPRDSKETQYF

abundance: .
d_gene: TRBD1
v_gene: TRBV20-1
j_gene: TRBJ2-7
CDR3nt: TGCAGTGCAAGCCGGGACAGTACCTGCGAGCAGTACTTC
CDR3aa: CSASRDSTCEQYF

abundance: .
d_gene: TRBD2
v_gene: TRBV9
j_gene: TRBJ2-3
CDR3nt: TGTGCCAGCAGCACGCGGGGGGAAGATACGCAGTATTTT
CDR3aa: CASSTRGEDTQYF

abundance: few
d_gene: .
v_gene: TRBV7-9
j_gene: TRBJ2-3
CDR3nt: TGTGCCAGCAGTTTTAGCGGAGGGAGCACAGATACGCAGTATTTT
CDR3aa: CASSFSGGSTDTQYF

abundance: .
d_gene: TRBD1
v_gene: TRBV7-9
j_gene: TRBJ1-1
CDR3nt: TGTGCCAGCAGACACCCAGGGGGCGGAACTGAAGCTTTCTTT
CDR3aa: CASRHPGGGTEAFF

abundance: .
d_gene: .
v_gene: TRBV20-1
j_gene: TRBJ2-5
CDR3nt: TGCAGTGCTTTCCGGACTGCCCCGGGGGAGCAGTACTTC
CDR3aa: CSAFRTAPGEQYF

abundance: few
d_gene: TRBD1
v_gene: TRBV7-9
j_gene: TRBJ2-5
CDR3nt: TGTGCCAGCAGCTCAGAGACAGGGCGGGAGACCCAGTACTTC
CDR3aa: CASSSETGRETQYF

abundance: once
d_gene: TRBD2
v_gene: TRBV2
j_gene: TRBJ2-1
CDR3nt: TGTGCCAGCAGTGGTAGCGGGAGGGCCTCGGGCTCCTACAATGAGCAGTTCTTC
CDR3aa: CASSGSGRASGSYNEQFF

abundance: few
d_gene: TRBD1
v_gene: TRBV13
j_gene: TRBJ1-1
CDR3nt: TGTGCCAGCAGCCCCGGACAGGGGCCAGCTTTCTTT
CDR3aa: CASSPGQGPAFF

abundance: .
d_gene: TRBD2
v_gene: TRBV7-2
j_gene: TRBJ2-3
CDR3nt: TGTGCCAGCAGCTTTAGCGGGGGGGTTATGACAGATACGCAGTATTTT
CDR3aa: CASSFSGGVMTDTQYF

abundance: .
d_gene: .
v_gene: TRBV7-8
j_gene: TRBJ2-3
CDR3nt: TGTGCCAGCAGTTTGGGGCAACCCAGCACAGATACGCAGTATTTT
CDR3aa: CASSLGQPSTDTQYF

abundance: few
d_gene: .
v_gene: TRBV20-1
j_gene: TRBJ2-1
CDR3nt: TGCAGTGCTAGGGGGCCGCCGGCCTACAATGAGCAGTTCTTC
CDR3aa: CSARGPPAYNEQFF

abundance: .
d_gene: TRBD1
v_gene: TRBV5-1
j_gene: TRBJ2-1
CDR3nt: TGCGCCAGCAGCTGGACAGGGATACTCAATGAGCAGTTCTTC
CDR3aa: CASSWTGILNEQFF

abundance: many
d_gene: .
v_gene: TRBV6-2/TRBV6-3
j_gene: TRBJ2-5
CDR3nt: TGCGCCAGCAGACCTACCGGGCAAGAGACCCAGTACTTC
CDR3aa: CASRPTGQETQYF

abundance: .
d_gene: .
v_gene: TRBV7-9
j_gene: TRBJ1-2
CDR3nt: TGTGCCAGCAGCTTCGGCTCCCGTGGCTACACCTTC
CDR3aa: CASSFGSRGYTF

abundance: .
d_gene: .
v_gene: TRBV12-3/TRBV12-4
j_gene: TRBJ1-6
CDR3nt: TGTGCCAGCAGTCCTGGGACGGTGGCCTATAATTCACCCCTCCACTTT
CDR3aa: CASSPGTVAYNSPLHF

abundance: .
d_gene: TRBD2
v_gene: TRBV7-8
j_gene: TRBJ2-7
CDR3nt: TGTGCCAGCAGCTTGTCGGCTAGCGGAACCTACGAGCAGTACTTC
CDR3aa: CASSLSASGTYEQYF

abundance: few
d_gene: TRBD1
v_gene: TRBV10-3
j_gene: TRBJ2-4
CDR3nt: TGTGCCATCAGTGGGCTACCGGGACAGCCTATAAACATTCAGTACTTC
CDR3aa: CAISGLPGQPINIQYF

abundance: .
d_gene: TRBD2
v_gene: TRBV5-4
j_gene: TRBJ2-7
CDR3nt: TGTGCCAGCAGCAGACGGGGGGATCCCTACGAGCAGTACTTC
CDR3aa: CASSRRGDPYEQYF

abundance: .
d_gene: TRBD2
v_gene: TRBV7-9
j_gene: TRBJ2-5
CDR3nt: TGTGCCAGCAGCCGAGGCCCTACTAGCGGCCAAGAGACCCAGTACTTC
CDR3aa: CASSRGPTSGQETQYF

abundance: .
d_gene: .
v_gene: TRBV11-3
j_gene: TRBJ2-2
CDR3nt: TGTGCCAGCAGCTCCCATCCGCCGAACACCGGGGAGCTGTTTTTT
CDR3aa: CASSSHPPNTGELFF

abundance: few
d_gene: .
v_gene: TRBV7-2
j_gene: TRBJ2-3
CDR3nt: TGTGCCAGCAGCGGAGGTACGCCCCGTACAGATACGCAGTATTTT
CDR3aa: CASSGGTPRTDTQYF

abundance: .
d_gene: TRBD1
v_gene: TRBV10-3
j_gene: TRBJ2-6
CDR3nt: TGTGCCATCAGCGGACAGGGGAGCTCTGGGGCCAACGTCCTGACTTTC
CDR3aa: CAISGQGSSGANVLTF

abundance: .
d_gene: .
v_gene: TRBV20-1
j_gene: TRBJ2-7
CDR3nt: TGCAGTGCTGTACGAAGCGGACCCGCGACGGAGCAGTACTTC
CDR3aa: CSAVRSGPATEQYF

abundance: once
d_gene: .
v_gene: TRBV3-1
j_gene: TRBJ1-2
CDR3nt: TGTGCCAGCAGCCACCGGGGGGATGGCTACACCTTC
CDR3aa: CASSHRGDGYTF

abundance: .
d_gene: .
v_gene: TRBV20-1
j_gene: TRBJ2-5
CDR3nt: TGCAGTGCTCACGGCGGGTTGTTAGAGACCCAGTACTTC
CDR3aa: CSAHGGLLETQYF

abundance: once
d_gene: .
v_gene: TRBV3-1
j_gene: TRBJ2-7
CDR3nt: TGTGCCAGCAGCCAAGTGAAGGGAGGGACACCAGATCTCGAGCAGTACTTC
CDR3aa: CASSQVKGGTPDLEQYF

abundance: .
d_gene: .
v_gene: TRBV9
j_gene: TRBJ2-7
CDR3nt: TGTGCCAGCAGCGTATCTTCAAAAGACGAGCAGTACTTC
CDR3aa: CASSVSSKDEQYF

abundance: .
d_gene: TRBD1
v_gene: TRBV9
j_gene: TRBJ1-5
CDR3nt: TGTGCCAGCAGCCTCGACAGGGGGTTTCAGCCCCAGCATTTT
CDR3aa: CASSLDRGFQPQHF

abundance: .
d_gene: TRBD1
v_gene: TRBV7-9
j_gene: TRBJ1-2
CDR3nt: TGTGCCAGCCGACTAGCCGGGACAGCTAATGGCTACACCTTC
CDR3aa: CASRLAGTANGYTF

abundance: few
d_gene: .
v_gene: TRBV29-1
j_gene: TRBJ2-7
CDR3nt: TGCAGCGTCGGACCAGGAAGGAGCTACGAGCAGTACTTC
CDR3aa: CSVGPGRSYEQYF

abundance: few
d_gene: TRBD1
v_gene: TRBV20-1
j_gene: TRBJ1-2
CDR3nt: TGCAGTGCCACCCAGGGGGCGGACTATGGCTACACCTTC
CDR3aa: CSATQGADYGYTF

abundance: .
d_gene: .
v_gene: TRBV6-2/TRBV6-3
j_gene: TRBJ1-5
CDR3nt: TGTGCCAGCAGTTTCCCCGAATGGAGAAATCAGCCCCAGCATTTT
CDR3aa: CASSFPEWRNQPQHF

abundance: .
d_gene: TRBD2
v_gene: TRBV5-5
j_gene: TRBJ2-7
CDR3nt: TGTGCCAGCGGCCCGGGACTAGACCCCTACGAGCAGTACTTC
CDR3aa: CASGPGLDPYEQYF

abundance: .
d_gene: .
v_gene: TRBV27
j_gene: TRBJ2-1
CDR3nt: TGTGCCAGCAGTTCGGGCTCCTACAATGAGCAGTTCTTC
CDR3aa: CASSSGSYNEQFF